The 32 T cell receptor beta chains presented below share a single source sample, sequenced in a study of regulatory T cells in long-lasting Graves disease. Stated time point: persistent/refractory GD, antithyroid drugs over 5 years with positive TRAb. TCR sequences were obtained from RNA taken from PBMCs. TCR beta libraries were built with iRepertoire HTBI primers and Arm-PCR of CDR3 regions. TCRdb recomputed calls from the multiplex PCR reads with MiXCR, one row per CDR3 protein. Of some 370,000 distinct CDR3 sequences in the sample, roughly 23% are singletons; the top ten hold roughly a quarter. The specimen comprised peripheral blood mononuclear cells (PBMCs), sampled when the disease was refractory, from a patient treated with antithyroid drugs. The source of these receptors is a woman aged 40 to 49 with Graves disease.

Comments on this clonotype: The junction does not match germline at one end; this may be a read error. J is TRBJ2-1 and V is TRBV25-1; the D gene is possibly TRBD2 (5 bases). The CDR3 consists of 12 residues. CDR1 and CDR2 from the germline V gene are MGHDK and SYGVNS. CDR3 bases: TGCGCTAGTGGCCCGGGGAACAATGAGCAGTTCTTC. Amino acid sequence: CASGPGNNEQFF.

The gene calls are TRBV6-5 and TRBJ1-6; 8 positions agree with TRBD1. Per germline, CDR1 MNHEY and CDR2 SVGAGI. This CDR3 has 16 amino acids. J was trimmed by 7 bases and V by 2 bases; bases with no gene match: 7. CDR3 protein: CASSYRQQGVNSPLHF. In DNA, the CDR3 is TGTGCCAGCAGTTACCGCCAACAGGGGGTGAATTCACCCCTCCACTTT.

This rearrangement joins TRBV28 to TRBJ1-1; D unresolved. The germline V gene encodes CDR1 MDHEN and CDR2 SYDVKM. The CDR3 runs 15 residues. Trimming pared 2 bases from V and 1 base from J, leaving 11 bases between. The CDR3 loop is CASSLGPSWNTEAFF. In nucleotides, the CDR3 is TGTGCCAGCAGTTTAGGTCCGTCGTGGAACACTGAAGCTTTCTTT. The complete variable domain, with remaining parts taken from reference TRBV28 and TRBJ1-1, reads DVKVTQSSRYLVKRTGEKVFLECVQDMDHENMFWYRQDPGLGLRLIYFSYDVKMKEKGDIPEGYSVSREKKERFSLILESASTNQTSMYLCASSLGPSWNTEAFFGQGTRLTVV.

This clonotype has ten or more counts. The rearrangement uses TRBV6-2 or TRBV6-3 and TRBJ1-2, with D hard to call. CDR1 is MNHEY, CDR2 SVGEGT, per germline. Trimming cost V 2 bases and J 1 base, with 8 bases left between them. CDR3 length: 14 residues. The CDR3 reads CASSYIDVNYGYTF. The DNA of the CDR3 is TGTGCCAGCAGTTACATTGATGTTAACTATGGCTACACCTTC.

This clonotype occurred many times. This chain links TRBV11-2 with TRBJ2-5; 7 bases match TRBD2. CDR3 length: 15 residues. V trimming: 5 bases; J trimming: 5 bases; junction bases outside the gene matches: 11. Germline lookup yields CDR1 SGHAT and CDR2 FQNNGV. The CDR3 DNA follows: TGTGCCAGCAGCCTCAGGGCGGGAGCCGGGGAGACCCAGTACTTC. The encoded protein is CASSLRAGAGETQYF.

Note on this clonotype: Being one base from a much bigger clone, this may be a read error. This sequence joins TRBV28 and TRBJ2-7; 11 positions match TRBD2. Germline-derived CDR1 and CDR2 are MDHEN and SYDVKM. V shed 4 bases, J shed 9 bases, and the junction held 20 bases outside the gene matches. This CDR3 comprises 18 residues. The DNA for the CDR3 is TGTGCCAGCAGTTACCCCCAGGCGAAACCGGGACTAGCGGTCGGGCAGTACTTC. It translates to CASSYPQAKPGLAVGQYF.

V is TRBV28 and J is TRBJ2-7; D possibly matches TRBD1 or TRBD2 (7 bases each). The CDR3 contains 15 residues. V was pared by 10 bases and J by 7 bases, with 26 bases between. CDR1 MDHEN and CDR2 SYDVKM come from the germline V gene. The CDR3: CANSPGGRELGEQYF. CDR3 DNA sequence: TGTGCCAACAGCCCAGGGGGGCGGGAGCTGGGGGAGCAGTACTTC.

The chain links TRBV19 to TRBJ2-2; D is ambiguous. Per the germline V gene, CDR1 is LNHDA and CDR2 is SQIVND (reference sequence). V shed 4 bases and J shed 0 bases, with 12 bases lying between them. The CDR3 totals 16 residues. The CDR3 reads CASSRQDLPNTGELFF. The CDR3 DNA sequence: TGTGCCAGTAGTAGGCAGGACCTCCCGAACACCGGGGAGCTGTTTTTT.

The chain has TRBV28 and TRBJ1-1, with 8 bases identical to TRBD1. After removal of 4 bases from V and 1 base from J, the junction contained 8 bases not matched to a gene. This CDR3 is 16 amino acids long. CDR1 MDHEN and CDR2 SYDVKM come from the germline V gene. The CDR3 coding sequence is TGTGCCAGCAGTTCCTCCGTCGGGACAGGGAACACTGAAGCTTTCTTT. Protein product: CASSSSVGTGNTEAFF.

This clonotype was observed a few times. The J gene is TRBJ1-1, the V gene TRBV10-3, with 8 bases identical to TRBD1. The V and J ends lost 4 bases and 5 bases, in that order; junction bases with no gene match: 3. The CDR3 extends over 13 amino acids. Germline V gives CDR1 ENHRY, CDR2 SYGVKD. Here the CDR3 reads CAISARGRTEAFF. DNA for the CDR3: TGTGCCATCAGTGCCAGGGGGCGTACTGAAGCTTTCTTT.

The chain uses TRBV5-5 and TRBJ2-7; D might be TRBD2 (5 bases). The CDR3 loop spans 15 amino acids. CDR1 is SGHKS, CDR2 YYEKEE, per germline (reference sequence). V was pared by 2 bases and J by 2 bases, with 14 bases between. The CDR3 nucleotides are TGTGCCAGCAGCTTTCTTGTGGGAGACCCCTACGAGCAGTACTTC. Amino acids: CASSFLVGDPYEQYF.

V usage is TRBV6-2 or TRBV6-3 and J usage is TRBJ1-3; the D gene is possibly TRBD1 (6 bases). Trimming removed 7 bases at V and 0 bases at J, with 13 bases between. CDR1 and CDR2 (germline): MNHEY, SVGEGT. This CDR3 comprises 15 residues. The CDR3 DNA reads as TGTGCCAGCATCTCACAGGGACCCTCTGGAAACACCATATATTTT. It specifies CASISQGPSGNTIYF.

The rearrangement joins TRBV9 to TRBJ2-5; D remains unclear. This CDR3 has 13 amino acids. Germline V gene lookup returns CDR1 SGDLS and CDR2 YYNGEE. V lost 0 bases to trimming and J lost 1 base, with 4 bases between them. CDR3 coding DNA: TGTGCCAGCAGCGTAGGGCCCCAAGAGACCCAGTACTTC. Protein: CASSVGPQETQYF.

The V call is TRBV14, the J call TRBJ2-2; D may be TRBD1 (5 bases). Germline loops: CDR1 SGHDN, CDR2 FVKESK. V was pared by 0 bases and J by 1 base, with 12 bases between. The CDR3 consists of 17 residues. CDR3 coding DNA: TGTGCCAGCAGCCAAGAGCGGCAGGGCGGGAACACCGGGGAGCTGTTTTTT. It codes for CASSQERQGGNTGELFF. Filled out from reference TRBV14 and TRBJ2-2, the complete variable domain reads EAGVTQFPSHSVIEKGQTVTLRCDPISGHDNLYWYRRVMGKEIKFLLHFVKESKQDESGMPNNRFLAERTGGTYSTLKVQPAELEDSGVYFCASSQERQGGNTGELFFGEGSRLTVL.

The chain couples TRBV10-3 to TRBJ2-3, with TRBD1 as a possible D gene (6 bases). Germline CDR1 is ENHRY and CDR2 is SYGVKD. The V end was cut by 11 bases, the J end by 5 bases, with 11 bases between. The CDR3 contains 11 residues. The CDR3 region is CASTGQDTQYF. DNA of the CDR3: TGTGCCTCAACAGGGCAAGATACGCAGTATTTT.

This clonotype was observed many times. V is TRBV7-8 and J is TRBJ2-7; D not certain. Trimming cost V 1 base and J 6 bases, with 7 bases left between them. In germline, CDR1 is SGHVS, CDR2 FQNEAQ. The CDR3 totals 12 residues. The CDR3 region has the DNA TGTGCCAGCAGCTTAGGCCGAATCGAGCAGTACTTC. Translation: CASSLGRIEQYF.

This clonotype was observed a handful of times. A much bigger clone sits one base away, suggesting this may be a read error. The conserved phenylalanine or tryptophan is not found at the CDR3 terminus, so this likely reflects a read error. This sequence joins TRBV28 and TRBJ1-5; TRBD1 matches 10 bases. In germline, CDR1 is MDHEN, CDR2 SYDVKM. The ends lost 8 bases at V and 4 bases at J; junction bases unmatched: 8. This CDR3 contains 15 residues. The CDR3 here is CASFSRTGGNQPQHL. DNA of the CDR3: TGTGCCAGCTTTTCTCGGACAGGGGGTAATCAGCCCCAGCATCTT.

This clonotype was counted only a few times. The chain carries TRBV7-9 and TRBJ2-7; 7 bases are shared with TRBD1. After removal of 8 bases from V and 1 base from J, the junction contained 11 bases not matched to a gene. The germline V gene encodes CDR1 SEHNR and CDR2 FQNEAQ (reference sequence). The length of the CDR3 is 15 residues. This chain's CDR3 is CASSSGTANSYEQYF. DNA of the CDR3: TGTGCCAGCTCGTCCGGGACAGCGAATTCCTACGAGCAGTACTTC.

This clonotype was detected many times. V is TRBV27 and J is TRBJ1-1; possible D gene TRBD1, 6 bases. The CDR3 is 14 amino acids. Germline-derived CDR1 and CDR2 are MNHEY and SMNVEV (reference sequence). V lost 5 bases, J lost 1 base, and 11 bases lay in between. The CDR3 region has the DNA TGTGCCAGCAGTCCGTACAGGGCGAACACTGAAGCTTTCTTT. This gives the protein CASSPYRANTEAFF.

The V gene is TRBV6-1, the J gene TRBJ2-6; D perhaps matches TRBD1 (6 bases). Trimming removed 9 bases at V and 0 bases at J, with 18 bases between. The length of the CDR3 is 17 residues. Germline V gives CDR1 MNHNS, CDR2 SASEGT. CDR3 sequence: CARTRQDQSSGANVLTF. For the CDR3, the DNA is TGTGCCAGAACGCGACAGGATCAGAGCTCTGGGGCCAACGTCCTGACTTTC.

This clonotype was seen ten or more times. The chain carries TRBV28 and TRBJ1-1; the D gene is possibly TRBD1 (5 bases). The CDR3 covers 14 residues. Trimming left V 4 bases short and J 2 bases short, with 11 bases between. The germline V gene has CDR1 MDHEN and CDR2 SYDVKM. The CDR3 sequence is CASSYETDNTEAFF. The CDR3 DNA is TGTGCCAGCAGTTACGAGACAGACAACACTGAAGCTTTCTTT.

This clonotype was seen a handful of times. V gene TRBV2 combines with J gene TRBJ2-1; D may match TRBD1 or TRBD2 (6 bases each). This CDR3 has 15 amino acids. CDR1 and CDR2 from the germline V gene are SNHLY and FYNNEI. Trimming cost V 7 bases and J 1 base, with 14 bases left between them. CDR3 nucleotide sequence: TGTGCCAGCAACGGGGGCGACGGTTCCTACAATGAGCAGTTCTTC. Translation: CASNGGDGSYNEQFF.

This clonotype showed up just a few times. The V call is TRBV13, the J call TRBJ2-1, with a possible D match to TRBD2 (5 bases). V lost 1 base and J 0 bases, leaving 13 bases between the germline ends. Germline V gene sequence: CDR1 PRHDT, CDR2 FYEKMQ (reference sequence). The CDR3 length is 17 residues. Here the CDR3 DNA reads TGTGCCAGCAGCTTAGTGGGTTTCCGGGACTCCTACAATGAGCAGTTCTTC. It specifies CASSLVGFRDSYNEQFF. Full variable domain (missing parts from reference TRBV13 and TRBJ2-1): AAGVIQSPRHLIKEKRETATLKCYPIPRHDTVYWYQQGPGQDPQFLISFYEKMQSDKGSIPDRFSAQQFSDYHSELNMSSLELGDSALYFCASSLVGFRDSYNEQFFGPGTRLTVL.

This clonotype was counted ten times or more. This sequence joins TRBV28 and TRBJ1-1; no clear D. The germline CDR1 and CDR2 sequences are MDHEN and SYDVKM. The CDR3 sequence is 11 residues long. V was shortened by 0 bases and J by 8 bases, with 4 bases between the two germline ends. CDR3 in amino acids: CASSLWFEAFF. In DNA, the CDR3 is TGTGCCAGCAGTTTATGGTTCGAAGCTTTCTTT.

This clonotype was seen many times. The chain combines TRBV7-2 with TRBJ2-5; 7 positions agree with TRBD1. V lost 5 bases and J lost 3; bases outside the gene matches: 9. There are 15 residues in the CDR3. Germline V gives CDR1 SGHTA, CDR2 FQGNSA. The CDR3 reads CASSPARDRKETQYF. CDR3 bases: TGTGCCAGCAGCCCCGCCCGGGACAGAAAAGAGACCCAGTACTTC. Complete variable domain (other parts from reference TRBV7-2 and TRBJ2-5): GAGVSQSPSNKVTEKGKDVELRCDPISGHTALYWYRQSLGQGLEFLIYFQGNSAPDKSGLPSDRFSAERTGGSVSTLTIQRTQQEDSAVYLCASSPARDRKETQYFGPGTRLLVL.

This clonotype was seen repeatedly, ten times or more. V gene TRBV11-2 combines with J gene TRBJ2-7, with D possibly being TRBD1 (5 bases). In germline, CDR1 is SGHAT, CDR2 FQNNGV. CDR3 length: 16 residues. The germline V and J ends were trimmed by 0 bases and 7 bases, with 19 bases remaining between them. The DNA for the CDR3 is TGTGCCAGCAGCTTAGAAGGGGTAGGGGCCCTAAGGGAGCAGTACTTC. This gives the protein CASSLEGVGALREQYF.

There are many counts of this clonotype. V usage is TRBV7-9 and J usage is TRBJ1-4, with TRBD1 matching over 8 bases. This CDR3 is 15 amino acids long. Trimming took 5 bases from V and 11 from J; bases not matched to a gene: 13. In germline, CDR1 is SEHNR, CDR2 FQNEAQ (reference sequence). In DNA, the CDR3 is TGTGCCAGCAGCGCACCCGGGACAGGAAATGGGAAACTGTTTTTT. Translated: CASSAPGTGNGKLFF.

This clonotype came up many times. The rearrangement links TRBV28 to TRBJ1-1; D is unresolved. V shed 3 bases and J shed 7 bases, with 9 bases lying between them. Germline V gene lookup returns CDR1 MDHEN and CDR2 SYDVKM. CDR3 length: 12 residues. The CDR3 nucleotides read TGTGCCAGCAGTTTCCCAGGCCTTGAAGCTTTCTTT. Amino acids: CASSFPGLEAFF.

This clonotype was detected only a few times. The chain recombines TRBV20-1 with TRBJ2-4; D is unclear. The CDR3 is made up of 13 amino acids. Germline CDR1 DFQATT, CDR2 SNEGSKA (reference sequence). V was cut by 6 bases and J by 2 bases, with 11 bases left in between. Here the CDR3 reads CSAPRGSKNIQYF. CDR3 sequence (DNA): TGCAGTGCGCCGCGAGGTTCCAAAAACATTCAGTACTTC.

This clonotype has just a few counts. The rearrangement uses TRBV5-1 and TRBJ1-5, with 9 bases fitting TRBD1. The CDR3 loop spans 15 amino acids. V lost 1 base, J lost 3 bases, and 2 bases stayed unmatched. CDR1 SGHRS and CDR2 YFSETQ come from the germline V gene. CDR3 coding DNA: TGCGCCAGCAGCTTGACAGGGGGCAACAATCAGCCCCAGCATTTT. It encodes CASSLTGGNNQPQHF. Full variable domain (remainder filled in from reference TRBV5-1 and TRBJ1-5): KAGVTQTPRYLIKTRGQQVTLSCSPISGHRSVSWYQQTPGQGLQFLFEYFSETQRNKGNFPGRFSGRQFSNSRSEMNVSTLELGDSALYLCASSLTGGNNQPQHFGDGTRLSIL.

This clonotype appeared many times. The CDR3 protein is CASSEWASGNTGELFF. The DNA of the CDR3 is TGTGCCAGCAGTGAATGGGCTAGCGGGAACACCGGGGAGCTGTTTTTT. The chain links TRBV2 to TRBJ2-2; 7 nucleotides align to TRBD2. Trimming cost V 2 bases and J 1 base; bases outside gene matches: 4. The CDR3 runs 16 residues. Germline loops: CDR1 SNHLY, CDR2 FYNNEI.

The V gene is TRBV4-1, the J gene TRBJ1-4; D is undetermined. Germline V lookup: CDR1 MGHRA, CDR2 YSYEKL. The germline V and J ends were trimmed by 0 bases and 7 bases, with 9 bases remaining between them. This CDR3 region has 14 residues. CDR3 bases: TGCGCCAGCAGCCAAGATGTATTCCCTGAAAAACTGTTTTTT. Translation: CASSQDVFPEKLFF.